These 23 T cell receptor beta chains were sequenced from one sample in a study of shared clonotypes between healthy human individuals. The assay was immunoSEQ multiplex PCR, and TCRdb's table has in-frame clones only and misses some. The sample lists fewer than 1 million clones; about 96% were seen once. CD45RO-negative cells were positively selected for CCR7, leaving out terminally differentiated effector memory CD45RA+ cells. Sequencing was done on a sample of naive CD8+ T cells sorted from blood. These receptors came from a man aged 25-45 years in good health.

The V gene is TRBV9, the J gene TRBJ1-1, with 7 bases lining up with TRBD1. The CDR3 covers 14 residues. Germline CDR1 reads SGDLS; CDR2 reads YYNGEE. The V gene end was trimmed by 3 bases and the J gene end by 0 bases; junction bases not matched to a gene: 2. The CDR3 DNA follows: TGTGCCAGCAGCGGGACAGGAGTGAACACTGAAGCTTTCTTT. This gives the protein CASSGTGVNTEAFF.

The rearrangement joins TRBV7-9 to TRBJ2-1; D gene unclear. The V and J ends lost 5 bases and 6 bases respectively, with 14 bases between them. CDR1 and CDR2 from the germline V gene are SEHNR and FQNEAQ (reference sequence). This CDR3 spans 14 amino acids. Written as DNA, the CDR3 is TGTGCCAGCAGCCCCCCGACGCCCTCCAATGAGCAGTTCTTC. As protein: CASSPPTPSNEQFF.

The rearrangement uses TRBV29-1 and TRBJ2-3, with TRBD1 matching 8 bases. With V trimmed by 6 bases and J by 4 bases, 12 bases remained unmatched. CDR3 size: 15 residues. CDR1 is SQVTM, CDR2 ANQGSEA, per germline. In DNA form, the CDR3 reads TGCAGCGTCGCTGGAATGACAGGGGAAGCAGATACGCAGTATTTT. Protein: CSVAGMTGEADTQYF.

This chain joins TRBV5-6 and TRBJ2-3; no firm D call. V was pared by 4 bases and J by 5 bases, with 11 bases between. The CDR3 loop spans 13 amino acids. The germline gives CDR1 SGHDT, CDR2 YYEEEE. DNA for the CDR3: TGTGCCAGCAGCATGGAGATGGAAGATACGCAGTATTTT. This gives the protein CASSMEMEDTQYF.

On this clone: This sample includes further DNA sequences coding for the same CDR3. The chain is built from TRBV27 and TRBJ2-1; 7 bases are a match to TRBD2. The CDR3 covers 16 residues. Germline CDR1 MNHEY, CDR2 SMNVEV (reference sequence). Trimming cost V 2 bases and J 1 base; bases outside gene matches: 5. This CDR3 is CASSLSSGGSYNEQFF. CDR3 nucleotide sequence: TGTGCCAGCAGTTTAAGCTCGGGGGGTTCCTACAATGAGCAGTTCTTC.

This sequence joins TRBV7-9 and TRBJ1-4; TRBD1 matches at 8 bases. CDR1 SEHNR and CDR2 FQNEAQ come from the germline V gene (reference sequence). CDR3 length equals 14 residues. With 5 bases clipped from V and 11 bases from J, the junction kept 10 bases outside the gene matches. CDR3 coding DNA: TGTGCCAGCAGCGGGGACAGGCCCCTTGTGAAACTGTTTTTT. Its protein is CASSGDRPLVKLFF.

V usage is TRBV4-1 and J usage is TRBJ1-1, with D perhaps matching TRBD1 (6 bases). Germline V gene sequence: CDR1 MGHRA, CDR2 YSYEKL. Trimming pared 3 bases from V and 0 bases from J, leaving 14 bases between. The CDR3 totals 16 residues. CDR3 DNA: TGCGCCAGCAGCCAGCAGACAGGACCTATGAACACTGAAGCTTTCTTT. It yields the protein CASSQQTGPMNTEAFF.

This rearrangement joins TRBV27 to TRBJ2-7; no clear D gene. The V gene lost 6 bases and the J gene lost 3 bases, with 9 bases spanning the gap. The CDR3 contains 12 residues. In germline, CDR1 is MNHEY, CDR2 SMNVEV (reference sequence). DNA for the CDR3: TGTGCCAGCAGCCAGTATGACTACGAGCAGTACTTC. It is translated as CASSQYDYEQYF.

V usage is TRBV10-1 and J usage is TRBJ2-7; D assignment may be TRBD1 or TRBD2 (7 bases each). The V end lost 6 bases, the J end lost 2 bases, and 17 bases lay between the germline ends. CDR3 length equals 15 residues. Germline V CDR1 and CDR2: WNHNN, SYGVQD (reference sequence). The CDR3, as DNA: TGCGCCAGCAGCCACTCCCAGGGGGGGGCCTACGAGCAGTACTTC. Translation: CASSHSQGGAYEQYF.

The rearrangement uses TRBV27 and TRBJ1-2, with 10 bases that match TRBD1. In germline, CDR1 is MNHEY, CDR2 SMNVEV (reference sequence). The CDR3 covers 13 residues. V dropped 5 bases and J dropped 9; count of bases not matched to a gene: 6. The CDR3: CASSPGTGERYTF. The CDR3 nucleotides are TGTGCCAGCAGTCCGGGGACAGGGGAACGCTACACCTTC.

The chain is built from TRBV5-6 and TRBJ2-7; D is tentatively TRBD1 or TRBD2 (6 bases each). V was shortened by 6 bases and J by 2 bases, with 21 bases between the two germline ends. CDR1 and CDR2 from the germline V gene are SGHDT and YYEEEE. CDR3 length equals 16 residues. CDR3 coding DNA: TGTGCCAGCAACCGTAGGGGGGCTTTGGGTCCCTACGAGCAGTACTTC. Its protein is CASNRRGALGPYEQYF.

This clone was seen once. The genes are TRBV7-9 and TRBJ1-1; D ambiguous. The CDR3 covers 13 residues. Trimming took 3 bases from V and 3 from J, leaving 8 bases between them. CDR1 SEHNR and CDR2 FQNEAQ come from the germline V gene (reference sequence). CDR3 protein: CASSLAADTEAFF. The CDR3 nucleotides are TGTGCCAGCAGCTTGGCGGCGGACACTGAAGCTTTCTTT.

The genes are TRBV7-6 and TRBJ2-5; TRBD2 matches 10 bases. This CDR3 comprises 17 residues. CDR1 SGHVS and CDR2 FNYEAQ come from the germline V gene. V dropped 0 bases and J dropped 5; count of bases not matched to a gene: 9. CDR3 amino acids: CASSLAVVAGGVETQYF. CDR3 sequence (DNA): TGTGCCAGCAGCTTAGCAGTGGTAGCGGGAGGAGTCGAGACCCAGTACTTC.

The chain joins TRBV27 to TRBJ2-7, with D possibly being TRBD2 (6 bases). Trimming cost V 2 bases and J 1 base, with 15 bases left between them. The length of the CDR3 is 16 residues. Per germline, CDR1 MNHEY and CDR2 SMNVEV (reference sequence). CDR3: CASSLNQGEASYEQYF. The CDR3 DNA reads TGTGCCAGCAGTTTAAACCAAGGGGAGGCTTCCTACGAGCAGTACTTC.

The J gene is TRBJ1-4, the V gene TRBV15; possibly TRBD1 for D (5 bases). V dropped 1 base and J dropped 8 bases, with 14 bases sitting between them. Germline loops: CDR1 LNHNV, CDR2 YYDKDF (reference sequence). The CDR3 is made up of 15 amino acids. Written as DNA, the CDR3 is TGTGCCACCAGCAGAGGAAGAGGGGCTGGAGAAAAACTGTTTTTT. As protein: CATSRGRGAGEKLFF.

The chain joins TRBV6-1 to TRBJ1-2; D might be TRBD1 (6 bases). The CDR3 has 14 residues. The V and J ends lost 7 bases and 4 bases respectively, with 16 bases between them. Per the germline V gene, CDR1 is MNHNS and CDR2 is SASEGT. The CDR3 DNA follows: TGTGCCAGCACCAAACGGGGACAAGCCTATGGCTACACCTTC. This gives the protein CASTKRGQAYGYTF.

The rearrangement uses TRBV29-1 and TRBJ1-4; TRBD1 is a possible D gene (6 bases). V was shortened by 5 bases and J by 4 bases, with 11 bases between the two germline ends. Germline values: CDR1 SQVTM, CDR2 ANQGSEA. This CDR3 has 13 amino acids. CDR3 nucleotides: TGCAGCGTTATAACAGGGAATAATGAAAAACTGTTTTTT. Its protein is CSVITGNNEKLFF.

This chain joins TRBV6-1 and TRBJ2-7; weak D call: TRBD1 (7 bases). CDR1 and CDR2 (germline): MNHNS, SASEGT. This CDR3 region has 12 residues. V was cut by 6 bases and J by 7 bases, with 13 bases left in between. This chain's CDR3 is CASSPTGREQYF. CDR3 bases: TGTGCCAGCAGCCCGACAGGGAGGGAGCAGTACTTC.

The chain uses TRBV10-3 and TRBJ2-7; tentatively, D is TRBD2 (6 bases). The germline V gene has CDR1 ENHRY and CDR2 SYGVKD. V was clipped by 6 bases and J by 6 bases, with 15 bases between them. The CDR3 spans 13 residues. For the CDR3, the DNA is TGTGCCATCAGGGGGACTGAAGCCCTCGAGCAGTACTTC. Its translation is CAIRGTEALEQYF.

This chain uses TRBV7-9 with TRBJ2-1; 10 bases are a match to TRBD1. The trim removed 4 bases at V and 6 bases at J, leaving 6 bases unmatched. The CDR3 loop spans 15 amino acids. Germline CDR1 reads SEHNR; CDR2 reads FQNEAQ (reference sequence). CDR3 in DNA: TGTGCCAGCAGCTCGACCCGGGACAGGGGCAATGAGCAGTTCTTC. This sequence encodes CASSSTRDRGNEQFF.

The DNA of the CDR3 is TGCGCCACGACCGACATTAAGAGGGTGGATCAGCCCCAGCATTTT. Translating it yields CATTDIKRVDQPQHF. The gene calls are TRBV10-2 and TRBJ1-5; no definite D call. CDR3 length: 15 amino acids. Trimming shortened V by 10 bases and J by 5 bases, and 21 bases separated the two germline ends. The germline CDR1 and CDR2 sequences are WSHSY and SAAADI.

V and J are TRBV15 and TRBJ1-5; D is ambiguous. This CDR3 is 16 amino acids long. With 0 bases removed from V and 7 bases from J, the gap between germline ends came to 16 bases. The germline gives CDR1 LNHNV, CDR2 YYDKDF (reference sequence). The CDR3 DNA reads as TGTGCCACCAGCAGAGATTCGGAGGTAACCCACCAGCCCCAGCATTTT. Translated, it gives CATSRDSEVTHQPQHF.

V and J are TRBV9 and TRBJ2-7; D not resolved. CDR1 and CDR2 (germline): SGDLS, YYNGEE. V lost 1 base and J lost 0, with 17 bases in between. The CDR3 length is 17 residues. CDR3 sequence (DNA): TGTGCCAGCAGCGTACAACCCGTACGCTGGAGCTCCTACGAGCAGTACTTC. This codes for CASSVQPVRWSSYEQYF.